This T cell receptor (beta chain) is from a study of blood T cell repertoires in COVID-19. The repertoire was sequenced with immunoSEQ multiplex PCR; TCRdb's copy has only in-frame clones and lacks some. The table includes some 420,000 clones, around 87% detected once. Membership in each cohort depended on participant-reported clinical history. The germline V and J ends were trimmed by 8 bases and 5 bases, with 16 bases remaining between them. The germline gives CDR1 MDHEN, CDR2 SYDVKM. CDR3 length: 14 residues. The sequenced material came from PBMCs or T cells enriched from blood (not recorded which). The chain combines TRBV28 with TRBJ2-1, with D maybe TRBD2 (6 bases). The sequence was obtained from a man aged 30 to 45 who had recovered from COVID-19. CDR3 region: CASVRDWSDNEQFF. CDR3 coding DNA: TGTGCCAGCGTCCGGGACTGGTCTGACAATGAGCAGTTCTTC.